These 2 T cell receptor beta chains were all obtained from the same sample, sequenced in a study of shared clonotypes between healthy human individuals (dated by TCRdb to 2020 to 2021). Library prep was done by the immunoSEQ multiplex PCR assay. TCRdb limited this immuneACCESS table to in-frame rearrangements with V and J called. A share of clones is missing; checked studies link under half to unresolved V genes, and the rest is unexplained. The sample has approximately 530,000 clones on record, about 96% of them singletons. The ten most abundant clones make up 0.05% to 0.07% of the sample. The material sequenced was naive CD4+ T cells sorted from blood. This specimen's cell subset or site label, interpreted: CD45RA+ positively selected. The receptors come from a woman aged 25 to 39 in good health.

The V gene is TRBV4-1, the J gene TRBJ1-5; D uncertain. Trimming removed 3 bases from V and 7 bases from J, with 7 bases in between. The CDR3 consists of 12 residues. Germline assignment: CDR1 MGHRA and CDR2 YSYEKL. CDR3 sequence: CASSHPAQPQHF. CDR3 nucleotides: TGCGCCAGCAGCCACCCGGCCCAGCCCCAGCATTTT.

This clone was picked up one time. This rearrangement joins TRBV29-1 to TRBJ2-5, with 10 nucleotides matching TRBD1. The DNA end is more similar to TRBJ2-7, so the J call may be wrong. The CDR3 contains 14 residues. The germline gives CDR1 SQVTM, CDR2 ANQGSEA. The CDR3 DNA is TGCAGCGTCGCGGGACAGGGGATTTCCTACGAGCAGTACTTC. Protein: CSVAGQGISYEQYF.